The sequence of this T cell receptor (beta chain) was determined in a study of post-analysis software for immune sequencing data. Turning to this clonotype: What it recognizes is unknown.

V was pared by 4 bases and J by 6 bases, with 21 bases between. CDR3 length: 16 amino acids. Regarding the study as a whole: F-measure co-clustering was strong for batch-matched samples.

Unique molecular identifiers were built into the TCR beta cDNA libraries. One entry per CDR3 protein, called by TCRdb with MiXCR from the PCR reads. The sample has roughly 160,000 distinct CDR3 sequences, roughly 35% seen once. This rearrangement joins TRBV12-3 or TRBV12-4 to TRBJ1-2; D gene ambiguous. Sequences were derived from blood, sampled after autologous hematopoietic stem cell transplantation. The clonotype originates from a girl between 5 and 17 years old with multiple sclerosis. CDR3 DNA: TGTGCCAGCAGTTCCCGGGAGCGAACGATTACCAATGGCTACACCTTC. This encodes CASSSRERTITNGYTF.